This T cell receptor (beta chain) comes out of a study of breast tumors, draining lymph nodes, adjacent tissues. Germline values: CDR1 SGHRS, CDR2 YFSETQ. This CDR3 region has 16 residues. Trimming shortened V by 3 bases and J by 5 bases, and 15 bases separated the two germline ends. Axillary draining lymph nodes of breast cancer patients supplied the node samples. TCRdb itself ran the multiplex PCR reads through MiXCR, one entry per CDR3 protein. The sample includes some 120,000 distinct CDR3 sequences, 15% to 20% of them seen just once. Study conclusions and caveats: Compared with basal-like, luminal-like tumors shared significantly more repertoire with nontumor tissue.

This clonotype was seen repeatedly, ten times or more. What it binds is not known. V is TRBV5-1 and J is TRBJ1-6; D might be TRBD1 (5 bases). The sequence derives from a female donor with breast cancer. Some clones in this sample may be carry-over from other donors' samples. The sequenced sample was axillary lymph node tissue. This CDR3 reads CASSSSWGVNNSPLHF. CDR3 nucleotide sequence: TGCGCCAGCAGCTCCAGTTGGGGGGTAAATAATTCACCCCTCCACTTT.